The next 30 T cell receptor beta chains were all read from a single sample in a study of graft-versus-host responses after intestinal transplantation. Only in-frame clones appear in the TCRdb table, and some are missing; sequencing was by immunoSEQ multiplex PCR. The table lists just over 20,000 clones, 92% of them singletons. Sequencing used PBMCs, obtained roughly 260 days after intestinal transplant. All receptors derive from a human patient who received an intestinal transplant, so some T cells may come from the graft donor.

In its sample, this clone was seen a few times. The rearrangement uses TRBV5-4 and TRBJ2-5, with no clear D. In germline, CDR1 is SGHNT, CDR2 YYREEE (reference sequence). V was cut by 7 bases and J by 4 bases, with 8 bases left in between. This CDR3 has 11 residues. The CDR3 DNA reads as TGTGCCAGCGTTTATGGAGAGACCCAGTACTTC. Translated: CASVYGETQYF.

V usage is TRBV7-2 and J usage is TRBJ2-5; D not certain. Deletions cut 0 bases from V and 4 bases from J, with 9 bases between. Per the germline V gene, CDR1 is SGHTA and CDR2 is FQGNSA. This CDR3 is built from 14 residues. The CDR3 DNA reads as TGTGCCAGCAGCTTAGCGGGTAGTCCAGAGACCCAGTACTTC. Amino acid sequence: CASSLAGSPETQYF.

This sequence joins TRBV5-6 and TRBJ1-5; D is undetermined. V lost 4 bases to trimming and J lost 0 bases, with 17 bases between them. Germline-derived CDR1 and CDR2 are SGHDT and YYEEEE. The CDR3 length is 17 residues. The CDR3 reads CASSRGWSGYSNQPQHF. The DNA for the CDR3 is TGTGCCAGCAGCAGAGGTTGGTCGGGATATAGCAATCAGCCCCAGCATTTT.

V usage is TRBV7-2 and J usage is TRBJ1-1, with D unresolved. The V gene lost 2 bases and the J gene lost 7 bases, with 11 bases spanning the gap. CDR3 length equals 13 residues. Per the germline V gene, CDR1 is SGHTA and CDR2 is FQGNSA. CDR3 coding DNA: TGTGCCAGCAGCTTACGGAATGAGGGTGAAGCTTTCTTT. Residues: CASSLRNEGEAFF. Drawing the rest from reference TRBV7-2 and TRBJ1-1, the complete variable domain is GAGVSQSPSNKVTEKGKDVELRCDPISGHTALYWYRQSLGQGLEFLIYFQGNSAPDKSGLPSDRFSAERTGGSVSTLTIQRTQQEDSAVYLCASSLRNEGEAFFGQGTRLTVV.

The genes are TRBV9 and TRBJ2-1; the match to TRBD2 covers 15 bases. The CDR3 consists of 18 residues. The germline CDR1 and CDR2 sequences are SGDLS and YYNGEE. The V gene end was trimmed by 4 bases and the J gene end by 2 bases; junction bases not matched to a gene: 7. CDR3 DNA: TGTGCCAGCAGCCCCCGGAGGACTAGCGGGAGGGCCTACAATGAGCAGTTCTTC. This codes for CASSPRRTSGRAYNEQFF.

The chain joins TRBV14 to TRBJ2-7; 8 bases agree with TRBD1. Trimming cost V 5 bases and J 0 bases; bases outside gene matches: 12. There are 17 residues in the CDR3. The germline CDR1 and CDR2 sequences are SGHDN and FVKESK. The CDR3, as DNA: TGTGCCAGCAGCTTAGGAGCAGGGGGCGTTATCTCCTACGAGCAGTACTTC. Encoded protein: CASSLGAGGVISYEQYF.

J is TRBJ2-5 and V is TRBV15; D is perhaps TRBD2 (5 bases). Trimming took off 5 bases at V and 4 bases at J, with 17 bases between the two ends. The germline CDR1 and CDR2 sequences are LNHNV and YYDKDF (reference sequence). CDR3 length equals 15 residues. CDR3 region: CATSATDGSRETQYF. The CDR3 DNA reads TGTGCCACCAGCGCCACGGATGGGAGTAGAGAGACCCAGTACTTC.

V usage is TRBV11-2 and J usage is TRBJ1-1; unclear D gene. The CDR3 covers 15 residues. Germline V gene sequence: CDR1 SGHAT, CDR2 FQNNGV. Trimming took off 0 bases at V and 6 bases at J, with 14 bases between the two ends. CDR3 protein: CASSLELAPGSEAFF. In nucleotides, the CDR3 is TGTGCCAGCAGCTTAGAACTTGCCCCGGGGTCTGAAGCTTTCTTT.

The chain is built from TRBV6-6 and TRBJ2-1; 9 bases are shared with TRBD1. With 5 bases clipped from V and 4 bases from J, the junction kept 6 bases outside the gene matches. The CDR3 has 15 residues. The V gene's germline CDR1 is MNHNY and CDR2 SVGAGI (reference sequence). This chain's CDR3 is CASSLPGQGYNEQFF. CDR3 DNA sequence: TGTGCCAGCAGTCTGCCGGGACAGGGTTACAATGAGCAGTTCTTC.

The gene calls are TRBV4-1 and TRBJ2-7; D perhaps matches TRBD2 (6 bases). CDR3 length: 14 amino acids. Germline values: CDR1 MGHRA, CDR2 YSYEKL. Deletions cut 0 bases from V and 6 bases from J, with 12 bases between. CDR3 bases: TGCGCCAGCAGCCAAGATTTACTAGCCGGCGAGCAGTACTTC. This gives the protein CASSQDLLAGEQYF.

The CDR3 spells CASSSRFNRGTGGYEQYF. The CDR3 nucleotides read TGTGCCAGCAGTTCCAGGTTTAATCGAGGAACAGGGGGCTACGAGCAGTACTTC. The rearrangement links TRBV28 to TRBJ2-7, with 8 bases identical to TRBD1. This CDR3 contains 18 residues. The V gene's germline CDR1 is MDHEN and CDR2 SYDVKM. The junction had 17 bases not matched to a gene; V was cut back by 4 bases and J by 3 bases.

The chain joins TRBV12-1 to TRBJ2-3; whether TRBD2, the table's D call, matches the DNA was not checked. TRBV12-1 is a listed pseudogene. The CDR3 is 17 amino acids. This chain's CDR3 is CASSFVQGGRGTDTQYF. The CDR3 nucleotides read TGTGCCAGCAGCTTTGTACAGGGCGGGAGGGGCACAGATACGCAGTATTTT.

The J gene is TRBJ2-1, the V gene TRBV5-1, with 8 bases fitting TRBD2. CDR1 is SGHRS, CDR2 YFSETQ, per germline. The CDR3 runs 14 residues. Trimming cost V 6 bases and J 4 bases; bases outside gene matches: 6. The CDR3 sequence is CASTGGLGYNEQFF. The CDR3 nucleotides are TGCGCCAGCACGGGAGGGCTCGGATACAATGAGCAGTTCTTC.

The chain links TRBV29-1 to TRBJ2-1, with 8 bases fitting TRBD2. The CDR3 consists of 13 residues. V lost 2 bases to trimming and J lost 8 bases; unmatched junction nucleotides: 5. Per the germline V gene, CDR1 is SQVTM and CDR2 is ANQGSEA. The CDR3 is CSVEREGRDEQFF. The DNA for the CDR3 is TGCAGCGTTGAACGGGAGGGCCGGGATGAGCAGTTCTTC.

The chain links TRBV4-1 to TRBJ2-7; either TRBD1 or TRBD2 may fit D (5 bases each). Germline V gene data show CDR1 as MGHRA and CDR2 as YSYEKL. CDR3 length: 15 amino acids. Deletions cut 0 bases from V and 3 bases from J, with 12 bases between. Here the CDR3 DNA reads TGCGCCAGCAGCCAAGAGGAGGACACTGGCTACGAGCAGTACTTC. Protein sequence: CASSQEEDTGYEQYF.

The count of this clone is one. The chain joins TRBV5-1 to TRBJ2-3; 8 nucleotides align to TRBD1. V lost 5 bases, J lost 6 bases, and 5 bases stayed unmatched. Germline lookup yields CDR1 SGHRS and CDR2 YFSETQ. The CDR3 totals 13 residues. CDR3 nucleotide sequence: TGCGCCAGCAGTTCGGACAGGGCCGATACGCAGTATTTT. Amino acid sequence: CASSSDRADTQYF.

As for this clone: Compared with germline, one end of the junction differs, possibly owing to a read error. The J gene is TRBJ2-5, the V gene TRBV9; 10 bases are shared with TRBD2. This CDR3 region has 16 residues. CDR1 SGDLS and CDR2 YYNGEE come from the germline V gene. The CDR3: CASSVVGLAEQGTQYF. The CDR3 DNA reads TGTGCCAGCAGCGTAGTCGGACTAGCGGAGCAAGGGACCCAGTACTTC.

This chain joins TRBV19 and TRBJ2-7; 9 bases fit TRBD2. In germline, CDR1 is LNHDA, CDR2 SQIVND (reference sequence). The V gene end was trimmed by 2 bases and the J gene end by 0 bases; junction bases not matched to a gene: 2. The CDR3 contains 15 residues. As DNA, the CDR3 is TGTGCCAGTAGTATATCGGGACTAGCCTCCTACGAGCAGTACTTC. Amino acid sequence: CASSISGLASYEQYF. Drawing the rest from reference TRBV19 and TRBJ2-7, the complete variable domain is DGGITQSPKYLFRKEGQNVTLSCEQNLNHDAMYWYRQDPGQGLRLIYYSQIVNDFQKGDIAEGYSVSREKKESFPLTVTSAQKNPTAFYLCASSISGLASYEQYFGPGTRLTVT.

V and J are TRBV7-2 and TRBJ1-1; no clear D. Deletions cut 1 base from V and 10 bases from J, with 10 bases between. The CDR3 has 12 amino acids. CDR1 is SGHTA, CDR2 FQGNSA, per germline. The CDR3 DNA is TGTGCCAGCAGCTTAGGGGGAGTTATAGCTTTCTTT. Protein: CASSLGGVIAFF. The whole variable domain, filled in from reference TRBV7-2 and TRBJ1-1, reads GAGVSQSPSNKVTEKGKDVELRCDPISGHTALYWYRQSLGQGLEFLIYFQGNSAPDKSGLPSDRFSAERTGGSVSTLTIQRTQQEDSAVYLCASSLGGVIAFFGQGTRLTVV.

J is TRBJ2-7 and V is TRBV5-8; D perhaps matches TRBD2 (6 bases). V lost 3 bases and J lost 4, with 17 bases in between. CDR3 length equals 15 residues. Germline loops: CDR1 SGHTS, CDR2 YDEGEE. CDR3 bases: TGTGCCAGCAGCTCCCGGGACTCCAAACCGTACGAGCAGTACTTC. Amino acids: CASSSRDSKPYEQYF. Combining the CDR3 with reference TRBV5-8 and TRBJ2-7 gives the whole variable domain EAGVTQSPTHLIKTRGQQATLRCSPISGHTSVYWYQQALGLGLQFLLWYDEGEERNRGNFPPRFSGRQFPNYSSELNVNALELEDSALYLCASSSRDSKPYEQYFGPGTRLTVT.

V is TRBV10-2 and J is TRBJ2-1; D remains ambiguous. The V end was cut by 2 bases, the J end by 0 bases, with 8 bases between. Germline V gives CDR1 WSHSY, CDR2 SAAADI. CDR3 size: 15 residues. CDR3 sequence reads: CASSEAVNSYNEQFF. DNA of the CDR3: TGCGCCAGCAGTGAGGCAGTGAACTCCTACAATGAGCAGTTCTTC.

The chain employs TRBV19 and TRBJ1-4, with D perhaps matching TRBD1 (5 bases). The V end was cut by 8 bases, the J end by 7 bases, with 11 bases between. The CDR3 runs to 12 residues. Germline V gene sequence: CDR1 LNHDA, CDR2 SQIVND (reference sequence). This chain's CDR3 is CASGTGGEKLFF. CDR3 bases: TGTGCCAGTGGAACCGGGGGTGAAAAACTGTTTTTT.

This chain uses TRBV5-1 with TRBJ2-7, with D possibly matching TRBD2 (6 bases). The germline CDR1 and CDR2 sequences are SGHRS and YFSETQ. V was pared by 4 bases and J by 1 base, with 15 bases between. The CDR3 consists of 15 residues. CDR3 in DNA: TGCGCCAGCAGCGCCCTTGGAGGGGCGTCCTACGAGCAGTACTTC. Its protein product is CASSALGGASYEQYF.

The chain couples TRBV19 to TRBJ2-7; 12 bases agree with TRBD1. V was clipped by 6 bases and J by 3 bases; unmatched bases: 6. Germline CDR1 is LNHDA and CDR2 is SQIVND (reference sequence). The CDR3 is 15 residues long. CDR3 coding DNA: TGTGCCAGTAGATCCGGGACAGGGGGCAGCTACGAGCAGTACTTC. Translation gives CASRSGTGGSYEQYF.

The chain's CDR3 is CASSPRTSSPEQFF. DNA for the CDR3: TGTGCCAGCAGCCCCCGGACTAGCAGTCCTGAGCAGTTCTTC. V is TRBV7-3 and J is TRBJ2-1; the match to TRBD2 covers 8 bases. Trimming removed 5 bases from V and 9 bases from J; junction bases left unmatched: 9. The CDR3 runs to 14 residues. Germline V gene lookup returns CDR1 SGHTA and CDR2 FQGTGA.

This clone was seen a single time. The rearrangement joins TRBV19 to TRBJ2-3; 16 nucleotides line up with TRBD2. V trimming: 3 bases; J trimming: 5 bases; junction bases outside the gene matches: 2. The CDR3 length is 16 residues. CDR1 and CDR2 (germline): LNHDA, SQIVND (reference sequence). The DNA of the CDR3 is TGTGCCAGTAGTATCGGGACTAGCGGGAGGGAAGATACGCAGTATTTT. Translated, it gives CASSIGTSGREDTQYF.

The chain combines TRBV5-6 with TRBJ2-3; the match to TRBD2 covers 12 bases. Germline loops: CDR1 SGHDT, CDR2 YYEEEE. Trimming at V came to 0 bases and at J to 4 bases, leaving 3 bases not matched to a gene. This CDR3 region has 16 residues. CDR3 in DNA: TGTGCCAGCAGCTTGGAGCTAGCGGGAGGGTCAGATACGCAGTATTTT. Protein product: CASSLELAGGSDTQYF.

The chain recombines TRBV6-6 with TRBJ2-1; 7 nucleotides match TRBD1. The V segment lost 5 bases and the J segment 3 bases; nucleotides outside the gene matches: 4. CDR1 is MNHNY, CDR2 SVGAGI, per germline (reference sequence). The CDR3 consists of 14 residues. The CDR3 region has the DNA TGTGCCAGCAGTCCTCGACAGGGCTACAATGAGCAGTTCTTC. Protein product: CASSPRQGYNEQFF.

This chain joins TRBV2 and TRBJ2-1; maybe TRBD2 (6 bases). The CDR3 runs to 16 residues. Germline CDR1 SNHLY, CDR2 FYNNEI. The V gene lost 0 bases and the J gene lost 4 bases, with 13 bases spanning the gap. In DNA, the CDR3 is TGTGCCAGCAGTGAAGCGGAGGGGATATCTTACAATGAGCAGTTCTTC. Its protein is CASSEAEGISYNEQFF.

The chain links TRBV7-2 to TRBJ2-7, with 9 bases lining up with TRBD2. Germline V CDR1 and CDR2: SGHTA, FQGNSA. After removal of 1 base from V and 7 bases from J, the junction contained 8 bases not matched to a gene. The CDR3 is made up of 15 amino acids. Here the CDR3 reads CASSLVELAGQEQYF. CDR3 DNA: TGTGCCAGCAGCTTAGTGGAACTAGCGGGTCAGGAGCAGTACTTC.